The 28 T cell receptor beta chains below come from one sample, sequenced in a study of shared clonotypes between healthy human individuals (TCRdb year 2020). Libraries came from the immunoSEQ multiplex PCR assay. TCRdb stores this immuneACCESS table with in-frame sequences only. Part of the clones is absent; in the studies checked, under half of the shortfall reflects unresolved V genes, and no reason is known for the rest. The sample table holds 450,000 to 700,000 clones, of which roughly 95% were seen once. Less than 0.13% of the sample rests with the top ten. CD8 naive samples were obtained by positive selection for CCR7 among CD45RO-negative cells, yielding a CD45RA+CCR7+ population from which TemRA cells were excluded. The sequenced sample was naive CD8+ T cells sorted from blood. The cell subset or site label on this specimen signifies: CD45RA+CCR7+. These receptors all stem from a woman in her twenties or thirties in good health.

The chain combines TRBV18 with TRBJ2-3; D is undetermined. Trimming pared 3 bases from V and 6 bases from J, leaving 13 bases between. CDR3 length: 14 residues. CDR1 KGHSH and CDR2 LQKENI come from the germline V gene. The chain's CDR3 is CASSPSLELDTQYF. CDR3 coding DNA: TGTGCCAGCTCACCTTCCCTAGAGCTTGATACGCAGTATTTT. The variable domain in full, completed from reference TRBV18 and TRBJ2-3, reads NAGVMQNPRHLVRRRGQEARLRCSPMKGHSHVYWYRQLPEEGLKFMVYLQKENIIDESGMPKERFSAEFPKEGPSILRIQQVVRGDSAAYFCASSPSLELDTQYFGPGTRLTVL.

CDR3 sequence: CATNRESNYEQYF. The CDR3 DNA sequence: TGTGCCACTAACAGGGAAAGTAACTACGAGCAGTACTTC. V usage is TRBV28 and J usage is TRBJ2-7; the D gene is possibly TRBD1 (6 bases). V lost 10 bases and J 3 bases, leaving 16 bases between the germline ends. This CDR3 spans 13 amino acids. The V gene's germline CDR1 is MDHEN and CDR2 SYDVKM.

V is TRBV5-4 and J is TRBJ2-2; TRBD1 matches 7 bases. Per germline, CDR1 SGHNT and CDR2 YYREEE (reference sequence). This CDR3 spans 16 amino acids. Trimming at V came to 3 bases and at J to 2 bases, leaving 7 bases not matched to a gene. The CDR3 sequence is CASSSREGANTGELFF. The DNA for the CDR3 is TGTGCCAGCAGCTCACGCGAGGGGGCAAACACCGGGGAGCTGTTTTTT.

V is TRBV27 and J is TRBJ2-7; D may match TRBD1 or TRBD2 (5 bases each). V lost 4 bases and J 3 bases, leaving 10 bases between the germline ends. This CDR3 has 13 amino acids. Germline CDR1 and CDR2: MNHEY and SMNVEV (reference sequence). The CDR3 is CASSSSGGYEQYF. As DNA, the CDR3 is TGTGCCAGCAGTTCAAGTGGGGGCTACGAGCAGTACTTC.

The chain combines TRBV2 with TRBJ2-2, with no clear D. The ends were cut back, 4 bases at V and 5 bases at J, with 8 bases in the middle. The CDR3 has 13 amino acids. Germline CDR1 SNHLY, CDR2 FYNNEI. The CDR3 reads CASSGEGTGELFF. The CDR3 DNA sequence: TGTGCCAGCAGTGGGGAAGGGACCGGGGAGCTGTTTTTT.

The chain combines TRBV28 with TRBJ2-4, with TRBD1 matching 9 bases. The CDR3 is made up of 14 amino acids. Germline V CDR1 and CDR2: MDHEN, SYDVKM. J gave up 5 bases and V 5 bases, and 4 bases lay outside the gene matches. As DNA, the CDR3 is TGTGCCAGCAGTGACTGGACAGGGGAAAACATTCAGTACTTC. It encodes CASSDWTGENIQYF.

The rearrangement links TRBV9 to TRBJ2-2; D tentatively reads TRBD1 or TRBD2 (7 bases each). The CDR3 is 15 residues long. V lost 4 bases and J lost 5, with 15 bases in between. Per germline, CDR1 SGDLS and CDR2 YYNGEE. The CDR3 bases are TGTGCCAGCAGCAACCGACAGGGAGGGACCGGGGAGCTGTTTTTT. Its protein product is CASSNRQGGTGELFF. Full variable domain (missing parts from reference TRBV9 and TRBJ2-2): DSGVTQTPKHLITATGQRVTLRCSPRSGDLSVYWYQQSLDQGLQFLIQYYNGEERAKGNILERFSAQQFPDLHSELNLSSLELGDSALYFCASSNRQGGTGELFFGEGSRLTVL.

The rearrangement joins TRBV5-1 to TRBJ1-1; D unresolved. V lost 1 base and J 7 bases, leaving 11 bases between the germline ends. CDR1 is SGHRS and CDR2 is YFSETQ in the germline V gene. The CDR3 has 13 amino acids. The CDR3 nucleotides read TGCGCCAGCAGCTTGACGGTGAAAGGTGAAGCTTTCTTT. Protein: CASSLTVKGEAFF.

The J gene is TRBJ2-1, the V gene TRBV29-1; 7 nucleotides match TRBD2. The CDR3 spans 14 residues. Trimming took 4 bases from V and 4 from J; bases not matched to a gene: 7. Germline values: CDR1 SQVTM, CDR2 ANQGSEA. The CDR3 DNA follows: TGCAGCGTTGGATTGGCGGGAGCTTACAATGAGCAGTTCTTC. This gives the protein CSVGLAGAYNEQFF.

The chain combines TRBV5-1 with TRBJ2-1; tentatively, D is TRBD2 (5 bases). V gave up 1 base and J gave up 6 bases, with 14 bases separating them. Germline CDR1 SGHRS, CDR2 YFSETQ. The CDR3 is 15 amino acids. For the CDR3, the DNA is TGCGCCAGCAGCTTGTCCTCCCGACGGGGCAATGAGCAGTTCTTC. Protein sequence: CASSLSSRRGNEQFF.

The genes are TRBV7-9 and TRBJ2-1; no reliable D call. Trimming stripped 5 bases from V and 3 bases from J, with 5 bases between. The germline CDR1 and CDR2 sequences are SEHNR and FQNEAQ (reference sequence). The CDR3 length is 12 residues. The DNA for the CDR3 is TGTGCCAGCAGCCTCAGCTACAATGAGCAGTTCTTC. Protein: CASSLSYNEQFF.

This chain joins TRBV5-3 and TRBJ2-1; perhaps TRBD2 as D (5 bases). TRBV5-3 is filed as an ORF, its function uncertain. This CDR3 region has 14 residues. V was cut by 4 bases and J by 6 bases, with 14 bases left in between. CDR3 sequence reads: CARSRDRELNEQFF. In DNA form, the CDR3 reads TGTGCCAGAAGCCGCGACCGGGAACTCAATGAGCAGTTCTTC.

V is TRBV7-8 and J is TRBJ2-7; 14 positions match TRBD2. The CDR3 is 17 residues long. Per germline, CDR1 SGHVS and CDR2 FQNEAQ. The ends lost 7 bases at V and 2 bases at J; junction bases unmatched: 10. DNA for the CDR3: TGTGCCAGCAATACGGGACTAGCGGGAGCGCTGCCCTACGAGCAGTACTTC. Encoded protein: CASNTGLAGALPYEQYF.

The chain recombines TRBV27 with TRBJ1-3; 7 positions agree with TRBD1. The CDR3 runs to 16 residues. Germline V gene data show CDR1 as MNHEY and CDR2 as SMNVEV (reference sequence). The J segment lost 2 bases and the V segment lost 7 bases, leaving 11 bases of the junction unmatched. For the CDR3, the DNA is TGTGCCAGCACCGAGACAGGGCCAGGCGCTGGAAACACCATATATTTT. Its translation is CASTETGPGAGNTIYF.

This chain uses TRBV29-1 with TRBJ1-1, with TRBD1 identical over 7 bases. The CDR3 covers 15 residues. The trim removed 7 bases at V and 5 bases at J, leaving 16 bases unmatched. Germline V gives CDR1 SQVTM, CDR2 ANQGSEA. CDR3 sequence (DNA): TGCAGCGCCACAACTGGGGACAGCCTTCCGACTGAAGCTTTCTTT. Translated, it gives CSATTGDSLPTEAFF.

The CDR3 DNA is TGTGCCAGCAGCTTAACATGGACTAGCGGACAAGAGACCCAGTACTTC. Translated, it gives CASSLTWTSGQETQYF. The rearrangement links TRBV7-9 to TRBJ2-5; 10 bases fit TRBD2. This CDR3 has 16 amino acids. The germline gives CDR1 SEHNR, CDR2 FQNEAQ (reference sequence). J gave up 2 bases and V 2 bases, and 5 bases lay outside the gene matches.

This sequence joins TRBV9 and TRBJ2-7; TRBD1 agrees at 9 bases. Germline CDR1 is SGDLS and CDR2 is YYNGEE. This CDR3 has 14 amino acids. V dropped 4 bases and J dropped 2; count of bases not matched to a gene: 4. The CDR3 DNA follows: TGTGCCAGCAGCCTGGGACAGGGCCCCTACGAGCAGTACTTC. Protein: CASSLGQGPYEQYF.

V gene TRBV29-1 combines with J gene TRBJ2-7; unclear D gene. This CDR3 comprises 12 residues. The V gene lost 6 bases and the J gene lost 1 base, with 10 bases spanning the gap. Germline V gene sequence: CDR1 SQVTM, CDR2 ANQGSEA. CDR3 protein: CSVATYSYEQYF. As DNA, the CDR3 is TGCAGCGTCGCAACATATTCCTACGAGCAGTACTTC.

V is TRBV9 and J is TRBJ2-5; tentative D call: TRBD1 (7 bases). The J call may be in error: the DNA end matches TRBJ2-7 better. Germline V gene sequence: CDR1 SGDLS, CDR2 YYNGEE. The CDR3 is made up of 14 amino acids. The CDR3 nucleotides are TGTGCCAGCAGCCAGGGGGGCAGTCCCTACGAGCAGTACTTC. It is translated as CASSQGGSPYEQYF.

V usage is TRBV6-5 and J usage is TRBJ2-1, with 9 bases aligning to TRBD2. The ends lost 10 bases at V and 5 bases at J; junction bases unmatched: 12. The CDR3 is made up of 15 amino acids. Germline V gene data show CDR1 as MNHEY and CDR2 as SVGAGI. The CDR3 DNA is TGTGCCATCCGACCGGGACTAGCCCTAAACAATGAGCAGTTCTTC. Protein: CAIRPGLALNNEQFF.

V gene TRBV13 combines with J gene TRBJ2-3; unclear D gene. Trimming removed 1 base at V and 0 bases at J, with 5 bases between. The CDR3 covers 14 residues. CDR1 PRHDT and CDR2 FYEKMQ come from the germline V gene (reference sequence). CDR3 amino acids: CASSLVGSTDTQYF. CDR3 nucleotide sequence: TGTGCCAGCAGCTTAGTCGGGAGCACAGATACGCAGTATTTT. Complete variable domain (other parts from reference TRBV13 and TRBJ2-3): AAGVIQSPRHLIKEKRETATLKCYPIPRHDTVYWYQQGPGQDPQFLISFYEKMQSDKGSIPDRFSAQQFSDYHSELNMSSLELGDSALYFCASSLVGSTDTQYFGPGTRLTVL.

The V gene is TRBV6-5, the J gene TRBJ2-7; 8 nucleotides align to TRBD2. V lost 2 bases to trimming and J lost 3 bases; unmatched junction nucleotides: 3. Germline assignment: CDR1 MNHEY and CDR2 SVGAGI. The CDR3 sequence is 14 residues long. The CDR3 loop is CASSYAAGGYEQYF. In DNA, the CDR3 is TGTGCCAGCAGTTACGCGGCGGGAGGCTACGAGCAGTACTTC.

V is TRBV4-1 and J is TRBJ2-5, with unresolved D. The CDR3 totals 14 residues. Germline CDR1 MGHRA, CDR2 YSYEKL. V shed 2 bases and J shed 5 bases, with 12 bases lying between them. The CDR3 protein is CASSQYGMGETQYF. CDR3 nucleotides: TGCGCCAGCAGCCAATACGGCATGGGGGAGACCCAGTACTTC.

The genes are TRBV5-6 and TRBJ2-3; D ambiguous. The V end was cut by 3 bases, the J end by 7 bases, with 6 bases between. Germline V gene data show CDR1 as SGHDT and CDR2 as YYEEEE. The CDR3 runs to 11 residues. Here the CDR3 reads CASSYHHTQYF. DNA of the CDR3: TGTGCCAGCAGCTACCATCATACGCAGTATTTT.

The count of this clone is one. This rearrangement joins TRBV18 to TRBJ1-1; 7 bases map to TRBD1. Germline CDR1 KGHSH, CDR2 LQKENI. The CDR3 covers 18 residues. Germline trimming cut 0 bases from V and 0 bases from J; bases unmatched to any gene: 10. DNA of the CDR3: TGTGCCAGCTCACCACCGGGGAAAAGGGGGACAGTGAACACTGAAGCTTTCTTT. This codes for CASSPPGKRGTVNTEAFF.

The chain joins TRBV10-3 to TRBJ2-3; TRBD2 matches 7 bases. Trimming at V came to 8 bases and at J to 2 bases, leaving 10 bases not matched to a gene. The length of the CDR3 is 15 residues. CDR1 ENHRY and CDR2 SYGVKD come from the germline V gene. The CDR3 spells CAIGSGLGYTDTQYF. In nucleotides, the CDR3 is TGTGCCATCGGAAGTGGACTAGGTTACACAGATACGCAGTATTTT.

Here the CDR3 DNA reads TGTGCCAGCAGTATTGACATTTACAATGAGCAGTTCTTC. Its translation: CASSIDIYNEQFF. This rearrangement joins TRBV27 to TRBJ2-1; D is uncertain. This CDR3 comprises 13 residues. V lost 5 bases and J lost 4, with 9 bases in between. Germline-derived CDR1 and CDR2 are MNHEY and SMNVEV (reference sequence).

This clone occurred once. This chain uses TRBV28 with TRBJ2-7; the D is unclear. The V end lost 3 bases, the J end lost 7 bases, and 10 bases lay between the germline ends. The CDR3 sequence is 12 residues long. The V gene's germline CDR1 is MDHEN and CDR2 SYDVKM. The CDR3, as DNA: TGTGCCAGCAGTTTTACCACTGGTGAGCAGTACTTC. Its translation: CASSFTTGEQYF.